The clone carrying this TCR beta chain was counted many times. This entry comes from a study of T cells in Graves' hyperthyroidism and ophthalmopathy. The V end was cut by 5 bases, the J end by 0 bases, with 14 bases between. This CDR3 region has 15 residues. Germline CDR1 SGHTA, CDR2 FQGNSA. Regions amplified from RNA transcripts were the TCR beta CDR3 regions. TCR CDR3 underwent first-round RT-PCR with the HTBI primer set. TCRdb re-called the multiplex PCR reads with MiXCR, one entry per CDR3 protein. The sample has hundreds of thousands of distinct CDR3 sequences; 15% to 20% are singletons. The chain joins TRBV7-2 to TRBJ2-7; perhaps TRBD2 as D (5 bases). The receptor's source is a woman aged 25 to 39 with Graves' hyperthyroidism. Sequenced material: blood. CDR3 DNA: TGTGCCAGCAGCCCAGTGGGAGCGAACTCCTACGAGCAGTACTTC. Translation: CASSPVGANSYEQYF.